These 27 T cell receptor beta chains were all obtained from the same sample, sequenced in a study of cytomegalovirus exposure and HLA in healthy donors. Primers: 60 Vbeta forward and 13 Jbeta reverse. Measured with immunoSEQ multiplex PCR; TCRdb has only the in-frame clones, and not every one. The table includes about 120,000 clones, more than 80% detected once. The sequencing sample was made of PBMCs. These receptors were obtained from a man in his thirties or forties in good health and CMV-seropositive.

The V gene is TRBV6-5, the J gene TRBJ1-2, with 7 bases matching TRBD1. The CDR3 runs to 14 residues. Germline CDR1 reads MNHEY; CDR2 reads SVGAGI. Trimming cost V 0 bases and J 7 bases; bases outside gene matches: 5. The CDR3 sequence: CASSYSTGLGGYTF. The CDR3 nucleotides are TGTGCCAGCAGTTACTCGACAGGGCTGGGTGGCTACACCTTC.

The chain couples TRBV4-1 to TRBJ2-5, with 9 nucleotides matching TRBD1. J gave up 3 bases and V 1 base, and 3 bases lay outside the gene matches. The CDR3 length is 15 residues. Germline V lookup: CDR1 MGHRA, CDR2 YSYEKL. The CDR3 DNA reads as TGCGCCAGCAGCCAAGGGGGGACAGGGAAAGAGACCCAGTACTTC. Protein: CASSQGGTGKETQYF.

The V and J genes are TRBV2 and TRBJ2-5; 7 bases map to TRBD1. The CDR3 runs 17 residues. J gave up 1 base and V 8 bases, and 16 bases lay outside the gene matches. CDR1 and CDR2 from the germline V gene are SNHLY and FYNNEI. CDR3 amino acids: CASGKTGRTGPQETQYF. In nucleotides, the CDR3 is TGTGCCAGCGGAAAAACCGGCCGGACAGGTCCCCAAGAGACCCAGTACTTC.

CDR3 nucleotides: TGCGCCAGCAGTGAGGGGGGACAGGGCTACGAGCAGTACTTC. This gives the protein CASSEGGQGYEQYF. The chain joins TRBV10-1 to TRBJ2-7; 9 bases agree with TRBD1. The CDR3 totals 14 residues. V shed 2 bases, J shed 3 bases, and the junction held 2 bases outside the gene matches. Germline V CDR1 and CDR2: WNHNN, SYGVQD (reference sequence).

The V and J genes are TRBV18 and TRBJ2-1; 7 bases match TRBD1. The ends lost 6 bases at V and 4 bases at J; junction bases unmatched: 12. Germline assignment: CDR1 KGHSH and CDR2 LQKENI. The CDR3 is 16 amino acids. CDR3 sequence (DNA): TGTGCCAGCTCCCTAGGCCCGGGACAGAAATACAATGAGCAGTTCTTC. It is translated as CASSLGPGQKYNEQFF.

This clone was detected only a few times. This chain joins TRBV5-1 and TRBJ1-3, with D perhaps matching TRBD1 (6 bases). There are 12 residues in the CDR3. From germline, CDR1 is SGHRS and CDR2 YFSETQ. V lost 10 bases, J lost 4 bases, and 12 bases lay in between. The CDR3 region is CASTGQGNTIYF. The CDR3 DNA reads as TGCGCCTCCACAGGGCAAGGAAACACCATATATTTT.

The chain carries TRBV18 and TRBJ1-1; perhaps TRBD1 as D (5 bases). There are 16 residues in the CDR3. Trimming left V 3 bases short and J 2 bases short, with 16 bases between. The germline CDR1 and CDR2 sequences are KGHSH and LQKENI. CDR3: CASSPVFRTLNTEAFF. Here the CDR3 DNA reads TGTGCCAGCTCACCGGTTTTCCGGACACTTAACACTGAAGCTTTCTTT.

This clone has a handful of counts. Here the CDR3 reads CASSYYGGTEAFF. The CDR3, as DNA: TGTGCCAGCAGTTACTACGGGGGCACTGAAGCTTTCTTT. The V and J genes are TRBV6-5 and TRBJ1-1, with a tentative D call TRBD1 (5 bases). Trimming removed 1 base at V and 4 bases at J, with 7 bases between. In germline, CDR1 is MNHEY, CDR2 SVGAGI. The CDR3 totals 13 residues.

V is TRBV7-8 and J is TRBJ2-1, with 9 bases that match TRBD2. This CDR3 has 16 amino acids. The V gene end was trimmed by 3 bases and the J gene end by 7 bases; junction bases not matched to a gene: 10. Looked up from germline, CDR1 is SGHVS and CDR2 is FQNEAQ. The CDR3 loop reads CASSFLSGGEWNEQFF. In DNA, the CDR3 is TGTGCCAGCAGCTTCCTTAGCGGGGGAGAGTGGAATGAGCAGTTCTTC.

V usage is TRBV30 and J usage is TRBJ1-5; D remains unclear. Germline values: CDR1 GTSNPN, CDR2 SVGIG (reference sequence). V lost 2 bases, J lost 2 bases, and 7 bases lay in between. The CDR3 is 13 residues long. DNA for the CDR3: TGTGCCTGGAGTCTAGGAGGCAATCAGCCCCAGCATTTT. Translation: CAWSLGGNQPQHF.

The CDR3 sequence is CASSRQGPYEQYF. The CDR3 DNA sequence: TGTGCCAGTAGTCGACAGGGGCCCTACGAGCAGTACTTC. The gene calls are TRBV19 and TRBJ2-7; 8 bases line up with TRBD1. The V segment lost 5 bases and the J segment 2 bases; nucleotides outside the gene matches: 2. The V gene's germline CDR1 is LNHDA and CDR2 SQIVND (reference sequence). The length of the CDR3 is 13 residues. The complete variable domain, with remaining parts taken from reference TRBV19 and TRBJ2-7, reads DGGITQSPKYLFRKEGQNVTLSCEQNLNHDAMYWYRQDPGQGLRLIYYSQIVNDFQKGDIAEGYSVSREKKESFPLTVTSAQKNPTAFYLCASSRQGPYEQYFGPGTRLTVT.

This clone has more than one count but fewer than ten. The gene calls are TRBV4-2 and TRBJ2-3; 12 nucleotides match TRBD2. After removal of 0 bases from V and 4 bases from J, the junction contained 5 bases not matched to a gene. The germline V gene encodes CDR1 LGHNA and CDR2 YNFKEQ. The CDR3 consists of 17 residues. In DNA form, the CDR3 reads TGTGCCAGCAGCCAAGATGGGGGACTAGCGGGTGCAGATACGCAGTATTTT. It yields the protein CASSQDGGLAGADTQYF.

J is TRBJ2-5 and V is TRBV27, with a possible D match to TRBD2 (5 bases). The V gene's germline CDR1 is MNHEY and CDR2 SMNVEV (reference sequence). This CDR3 is 15 amino acids long. V dropped 6 bases and J dropped 5 bases, with 19 bases sitting between them. The CDR3 protein is CASRPSGSAWETQYF. The CDR3 bases are TGTGCCAGCAGGCCTAGTGGGAGTGCCTGGGAGACCCAGTACTTC.

This clone appeared a single time. This sequence joins TRBV28 and TRBJ2-7; possibly TRBD2 for D (6 bases). Trimming pared 7 bases from V and 2 bases from J, leaving 21 bases between. In germline, CDR1 is MDHEN, CDR2 SYDVKM. The CDR3 runs to 16 residues. This chain's CDR3 is CASIPMRRVATYEQYF. The DNA of the CDR3 is TGTGCCAGCATTCCAATGAGGAGGGTCGCTACCTACGAGCAGTACTTC. The full variable domain, rest sourced from reference TRBV28 and TRBJ2-7, is DVKVTQSSRYLVKRTGEKVFLECVQDMDHENMFWYRQDPGLGLRLIYFSYDVKMKEKGDIPEGYSVSREKKERFSLILESASTNQTSMYLCASIPMRRVATYEQYFGPGTRLTVT.

The chain uses TRBV29-1 and TRBJ2-5; D might be TRBD2 (5 bases). Looked up from germline, CDR1 is SQVTM and CDR2 is ANQGSEA. Trimming left V 6 bases short and J 4 bases short, with 9 bases between. The CDR3 consists of 11 residues. In nucleotides, the CDR3 is TGCAGCGTCGGGGTTGTAGAGACCCAGTACTTC. Translation gives CSVGVVETQYF.

This chain joins TRBV10-1 and TRBJ2-7; D is possibly TRBD1 (6 bases). Germline values: CDR1 WNHNN, CDR2 SYGVQD (reference sequence). V was pared by 3 bases and J by 7 bases, with 16 bases between. There are 14 residues in the CDR3. The CDR3 region has the DNA TGCGCCAGCAGTGAAAGAACAGGGCCGGGGGAGCAGTACTTC. This sequence encodes CASSERTGPGEQYF.

The chain joins TRBV6-1 to TRBJ2-1; D remains unclear. Trimming stripped 9 bases from V and 0 bases from J, with 15 bases between. The CDR3 has 15 residues. Germline V CDR1 and CDR2: MNHNS, SASEGT. The CDR3 loop reads CASYLAVSSYNEQFF. CDR3 bases: TGTGCCAGTTATTTAGCCGTCAGCTCCTACAATGAGCAGTTCTTC.

The rearrangement uses TRBV18 and TRBJ2-7, with 7 bases aligning to TRBD2. The junction had 2 bases not matched to a gene; V was cut back by 0 bases and J by 0 bases. CDR1 and CDR2 (germline): KGHSH, LQKENI. The CDR3 consists of 15 residues. CDR3 region: CASSPPTSASYEQYF. The CDR3 DNA is TGTGCCAGCTCACCACCTACTAGCGCCTCCTACGAGCAGTACTTC.

CDR3 amino acids: CASSFRDRVVREGGYTF. The CDR3 DNA reads as TGTGCCAGCAGCTTTAGGGACAGGGTAGTCCGCGAAGGTGGCTACACCTTC. V and J are TRBV7-8 and TRBJ1-2; 9 bases agree with TRBD1. In germline, CDR1 is SGHVS, CDR2 FQNEAQ. CDR3 length: 17 amino acids. Trimming removed 3 bases from V and 7 bases from J; junction bases left unmatched: 15.

This chain links TRBV18 with TRBJ2-7; the D gene is possibly TRBD1 (6 bases). The CDR3 runs to 16 residues. Trimming removed 5 bases from V and 1 base from J, with 18 bases in between. From germline, CDR1 is KGHSH and CDR2 LQKENI. The CDR3 DNA is TGTGCCAGCTCAGAGCAAACACAGGGAGTATCCTACGAGCAGTACTTC. Protein: CASSEQTQGVSYEQYF. The variable domain in full, completed from reference TRBV18 and TRBJ2-7, reads NAGVMQNPRHLVRRRGQEARLRCSPMKGHSHVYWYRQLPEEGLKFMVYLQKENIIDESGMPKERFSAEFPKEGPSILRIQQVVRGDSAAYFCASSEQTQGVSYEQYFGPGTRLTVT.

This clone was recorded a few times. The chain links TRBV18 to TRBJ2-5, with TRBD1 matching 7 bases. CDR1 is KGHSH and CDR2 is LQKENI in the germline V gene. CDR3 length: 16 residues. The ends lost 1 base at V and 2 bases at J; junction bases unmatched: 7. The CDR3: CASSPRTPGQQETQYF. The CDR3 DNA follows: TGTGCCAGCTCACCACGAACTCCGGGACAGCAAGAGACCCAGTACTTC.

J is TRBJ2-2 and V is TRBV7-8; possibly TRBD1 for D (6 bases). The CDR3 extends over 16 amino acids. The ends were cut back, 4 bases at V and 2 bases at J, with 14 bases in the middle. Germline CDR1 reads SGHVS; CDR2 reads FQNEAQ. CDR3 sequence: CASSSPGQTNTGELFF. CDR3 nucleotide sequence: TGTGCCAGCAGCTCACCGGGACAAACAAACACCGGGGAGCTGTTTTTT. The whole variable domain, remainder taken from reference TRBV7-8 and TRBJ2-2, is GAGVSQSPRYKVAKRGQDVALRCDPISGHVSLFWYQQALGQGPEFLTYFQNEAQLDKSGLPSDRFFAERPEGSVSTLKIQRTQQEDSAVYLCASSSPGQTNTGELFFGEGSRLTVL.

This clone has just a few counts. The V and J genes are TRBV2 and TRBJ2-1, with TRBD1 matching 8 bases. Germline trimming cut 3 bases from V and 4 bases from J; bases unmatched to any gene: 8. This CDR3 has 16 amino acids. Germline V lookup: CDR1 SNHLY, CDR2 FYNNEI. The CDR3 region has the DNA TGTGCCAGCAGTGAGTTCGGGACAGGTCAGTACAATGAGCAGTTCTTC. Its protein is CASSEFGTGQYNEQFF.

The chain employs TRBV30 and TRBJ1-2, with 7 bases fitting TRBD1. This CDR3 comprises 15 residues. Germline assignment: CDR1 GTSNPN and CDR2 SVGIG (reference sequence). V lost 7 bases, J lost 8 bases, and 19 bases stayed unmatched. The CDR3 sequence: CASRMERNRGNGYTF. Written as DNA, the CDR3 is TGTGCCTCGAGGATGGAGAGAAACAGGGGAAACGGCTACACCTTC.

This clone was detected a few times. This chain uses TRBV6-1 with TRBJ2-3; 10 bases fit TRBD2. The CDR3 has 14 amino acids. J lost 2 bases, V lost 6 bases, and 2 bases had no gene match. The V gene's germline CDR1 is MNHNS and CDR2 SASEGT. The CDR3 DNA is TGTGCCAGCAGGCTAGCGGGGGACACAGATACGCAGTATTTT. It codes for CASRLAGDTDTQYF.

CDR3 in DNA: TGTGCCAGTAGTATATCCCAGGGTACGTGGTCTGGAGCAACTAATGAAAAACTGTTTTTT. Amino acids: CASSISQGTWSGATNEKLFF. The chain uses TRBV19 and TRBJ1-4; weak D call: TRBD1 (5 bases). The CDR3 contains 20 residues. With 2 bases removed from V and 0 bases from J, the gap between germline ends came to 22 bases. Per germline, CDR1 LNHDA and CDR2 SQIVND (reference sequence).

This clone was detected a few times. The CDR3 is CASSYLPGQGAREQYF. DNA of the CDR3: TGTGCCAGTAGTTACCTCCCGGGACAGGGGGCGCGGGAGCAGTACTTC. The chain uses TRBV19 and TRBJ2-7, with 12 nucleotides matching TRBD1. Germline loops: CDR1 LNHDA, CDR2 SQIVND (reference sequence). V lost 5 bases to trimming and J lost 7 bases; unmatched junction nucleotides: 12. This CDR3 has 16 residues.